Many counts were recorded for the clone carrying this TCR beta chain. Its antigen is unknown. The sample is drawn from a study of regulatory T cells in long-lasting Graves disease. Documented time point: newly diagnosed GD, antithyroid drugs for less than 3 months. RNA isolated from PBMCs was used to make the TCR library. The CDR3 contains 13 residues. V lost 7 bases to trimming and J lost 10 bases, with 17 bases between them. The study's findings and limits: Segments TRBV28, TRBJ1-2 and TRBJ2-5 showed preferential usage in persistent disease. The study found lower TCR diversity in persistent Graves' patients than in newly diagnosed ones.

Through Arm-PCR of CDR3 regions and iRepertoire HTBI primers, TCR beta libraries were built. TCRdb re-derived calls from the multiplex PCR reads in MiXCR, one entry per CDR3 protein. In the table there are fewer than 550,000 distinct CDR3 sequences, roughly a sixth of which are singletons. The data also belong to a second study, concerning T cells in Graves' hyperthyroidism and ophthalmopathy. Turning to that study: Researchers found most expanded thyroid clonotypes above 0.001 in blood as well. Ophthalmopathy onset followed model prediction by a median roughly 6 months.

The chain employs TRBV12-3 or TRBV12-4 and TRBJ2-1; maybe TRBD1 (5 bases). The source was peripheral blood mononuclear cells (PBMCs), collected at new diagnosis, from a patient treated with antithyroid drugs. This TCR came from a woman in her forties or fifties with Graves disease. The CDR3, as DNA: TGTGCCAGCACCCAGCTCCTCCAGGGAGAGCAGTTCTTC. Translated, it gives CASTQLLQGEQFF.